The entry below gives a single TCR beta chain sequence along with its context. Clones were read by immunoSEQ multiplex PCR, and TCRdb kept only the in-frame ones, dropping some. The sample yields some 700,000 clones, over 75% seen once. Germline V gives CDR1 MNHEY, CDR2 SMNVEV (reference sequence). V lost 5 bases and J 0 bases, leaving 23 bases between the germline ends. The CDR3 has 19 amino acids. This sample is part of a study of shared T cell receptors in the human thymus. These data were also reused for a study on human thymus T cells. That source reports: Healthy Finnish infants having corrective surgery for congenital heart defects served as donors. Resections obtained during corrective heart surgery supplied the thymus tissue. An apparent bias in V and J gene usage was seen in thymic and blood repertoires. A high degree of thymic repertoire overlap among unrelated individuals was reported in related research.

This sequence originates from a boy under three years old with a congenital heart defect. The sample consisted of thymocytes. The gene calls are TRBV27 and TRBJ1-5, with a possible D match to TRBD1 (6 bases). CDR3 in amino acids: CASSPVGAVTLHSNQPQHF. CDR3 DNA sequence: TGTGCCAGCAGTCCTGTGGGGGCGGTTACCCTTCATAGCAATCAGCCCCAGCATTTT.